This T cell receptor beta chain was identified during a study of CD8 T cells in ankylosing spondylitis (dated by TCRdb to about 2017). In terms of the full investigation: To find TCR variants linked to disease, the study profiled T cell receptor beta repertoires in ankylosing spondylitis patients and healthy donors. In total, the full study cohort was made up of 108 healthy donors and 25 ankylosing spondylitis patients. Samples of peripheral blood were taken, and for ankylosing spondylitis patients, synovial fluid was collected as well. Here is what the overall study found, with its caveats: A TCR beta motif made up of several highly homologous amino acid variants appeared to be characteristic of blood from ankylosing spondylitis patients. The disease-linked clones were reported as significantly enriched in matched synovial fluid samples from ankylosing spondylitis patients. The disease-linked clones showed a CD8+ phenotype and occurred at relatively low frequencies in peripheral blood. Some of the motif variants had been reported before in the synovial fluid and blood of reactive arthritis patients, a finding that suggests common disease-initiation mechanisms.

The sequencer listed for this sample is Illumina HiSeq 2500. TCR beta libraries were prepared by quantitative 5'-RACE with molecular barcodes. For the original study's pipeline: A new computational method based on a probabilistic model of VDJ rearrangement was used to identify disease-linked TCR variants. TCRdb redid the processing of the public reads, applying fastp at Q25 and MiXCR, and retained in-frame beta chains. Rows merge per CDR3 protein into single entries with the most common DNA and genes. The V and J calls were determined by TCRdb, not by the authors. In this sample the table shows about 31,000 distinct CDR3 sequences, 6.5% to 9% of which occur a single time. The top ten clones comprise more than 9% of the sample. Details on this clonotype: The antigen it binds to is not known. No base qualities exist here, and no much larger clone lies one base off it.

The sequence derives from a male donor with ankylosing spondylitis or in good health (not recorded which). The specimen was blood, either unsorted or a sorted T cell fraction (not recorded which).

The DNA reads TGCAGCGTTGAAGTGGGGAGTCTTGACAGGGCCACCTACGAGCAGTACTTC. This sequence encodes CSVEVGSLDRATYEQYF. Rearrangement joined TRBV29-1 to TRBJ2-7; 7 bases in the middle match TRBD1. Germline trimming amounts to 1 base on V and 2 bases on J, with 14 as the count of junction bases outside the gene matches. The CDR3 measures 17 amino acids from cysteine to phenylalanine. Of the read, only the CDR3 DNA is kept; its 51 bases are in frame from base 1. CDR1 SQVTM and CDR2 ANQGSEA were looked up in the germline V gene.